One and the same sample provided the 21 T cell receptor beta chains below, sequenced in a study of T cells in Graves' hyperthyroidism and ophthalmopathy. Authors of the study amplified TCR beta CDR3 regions from RNA transcripts. First-round RT-PCR with HTBI primers amplified the TCR CDR3 region. In TCRdb, the multiplex PCR reads were re-called with MiXCR into one record per CDR3 protein. The data show approximately 400,000 distinct CDR3 sequences, with roughly 19% seen just once and about 3.5% held by the top ten. Sequenced input: blood. Every receptor here comes from a woman aged 18-29 years with Graves' hyperthyroidism.

At least ten counts were recorded for this clonotype. V is TRBV2 and J is TRBJ2-5; 9 bases agree with TRBD1. The CDR3 spans 15 residues. V lost 4 bases, J lost 1 base, and 4 bases stayed unmatched. CDR1 is SNHLY, CDR2 FYNNEI, per germline. The CDR3 DNA sequence: TGTGCCAGCAGTGGGGACAGGGACCCCCAAGAGACCCAGTACTTC. Residues: CASSGDRDPQETQYF.

Many counts were recorded for this clonotype. The CDR3 region is CASSLRPRLETQYF. The CDR3 coding sequence is TGTGCCAGCAGCTTACGCCCTAGATTGGAGACCCAGTACTTC. The chain uses TRBV7-2 and TRBJ2-5; no clear D. Trimming removed 2 bases at V and 5 bases at J, with 12 bases between. This CDR3 has 14 residues. CDR1 SGHTA and CDR2 FQGNSA come from the germline V gene. Using reference TRBV7-2 and TRBJ2-5 for the parts outside the CDR3, the full variable domain is GAGVSQSPSNKVTEKGKDVELRCDPISGHTALYWYRQSLGQGLEFLIYFQGNSAPDKSGLPSDRFSAERTGGSVSTLTIQRTQQEDSAVYLCASSLRPRLETQYFGPGTRLLVL.

This clonotype was observed a few times. One junction end does not reproduce the germline sequence, and a read error may be involved. The chain couples TRBV5-1 to TRBJ1-1; no clear D. Germline loops: CDR1 SGHRS, CDR2 YFSETQ. The CDR3 is 13 amino acids. The CDR3 is CASSFEGRTEACF. The CDR3 nucleotides are TGCGCCAGCAGCTTTGAGGGAAGGACTGAAGCTTGCTTT.

Ten or more counts support this clonotype. The chain is built from TRBV27 and TRBJ2-7, with 7 bases aligning to TRBD1. The CDR3 consists of 13 residues. The V gene end was trimmed by 6 bases and the J gene end by 3 bases; junction bases not matched to a gene: 5. Germline CDR1 reads MNHEY; CDR2 reads SMNVEV (reference sequence). In DNA, the CDR3 is TGTGCCAGCAGACAGGGGCCGGTCTACGAGCAGTACTTC. It yields the protein CASRQGPVYEQYF.

This clonotype was counted ten times or more. The chain uses TRBV30 and TRBJ2-7, with TRBD2 matching 7 bases. After removal of 8 bases from V and 1 base from J, the junction contained 5 bases not matched to a gene. This CDR3 region has 12 residues. Per germline, CDR1 GTSNPN and CDR2 SVGIG (reference sequence). The CDR3 region has the DNA TGTGCCCACTCGGGAGGATCCTACGAGCAGTACTTC. This gives the protein CAHSGGSYEQYF. The full variable domain, with the rest looked up from reference TRBV30 and TRBJ2-7, is SQTIHQWPATLVQPVGSPLSLECTVEGTSNPNLYWYRQAAGRGLQLLFYSVGIGQISSEVPQNLSASRPQDRQFILSSKKLLLSDSGFYLCAHSGGSYEQYFGPGTRLTVT.

The chain is built from TRBV14 and TRBJ1-5; D is possibly TRBD1 (6 bases). The CDR3 totals 18 residues. V was clipped by 4 bases and J by 3 bases, with 22 bases between them. Germline V gene sequence: CDR1 SGHDN, CDR2 FVKESK. The CDR3 region has the DNA TGTGCCAGCAGCCCCCTCACCCGGGGGGCTGGTACCAATCAGCCCCAGCATTTT. It translates to CASSPLTRGAGTNQPQHF. The full variable domain, rest sourced from reference TRBV14 and TRBJ1-5, is EAGVTQFPSHSVIEKGQTVTLRCDPISGHDNLYWYRRVMGKEIKFLLHFVKESKQDESGMPNNRFLAERTGGTYSTLKVQPAELEDSGVYFCASSPLTRGAGTNQPQHFGDGTRLSIL.

At least ten counts were recorded for this clonotype. The chain couples TRBV15 to TRBJ2-7; tentative D call: TRBD1 (5 bases). This CDR3 is built from 12 residues. V gave up 1 base and J gave up 5 bases, with 6 bases separating them. Germline CDR1 and CDR2: LNHNV and YYDKDF (reference sequence). The CDR3 DNA is TGTGCCACCAGCAGAGGACAGAACGAGCAGTACTTC. Protein sequence: CATSRGQNEQYF.

This clonotype was picked up many times. This chain links TRBV20-1 with TRBJ1-5; D is unresolved. CDR1 and CDR2 from the germline V gene are DFQATT and SNEGSKA (reference sequence). The CDR3 runs to 12 residues. Between the trimmed V and J ends, which lost 7 bases and 3 bases, there was a span of 10 bases. Written as DNA, the CDR3 is TGCAGTGTTAATCGCCTCAATCAGCCCCAGCATTTT. The encoded protein is CSVNRLNQPQHF.

This clonotype was picked up many times. The chain joins TRBV29-1 to TRBJ1-1, with D hard to call. Germline loops: CDR1 SQVTM, CDR2 ANQGSEA. The CDR3 spans 12 residues. V lost 6 bases, J lost 1 base, and 9 bases lay in between. CDR3 in DNA: TGCAGCGTCCCCCCGTCGAACACTGAAGCTTTCTTT. It codes for CSVPPSNTEAFF.

At least ten counts were recorded for this clonotype. The chain uses TRBV5-1 and TRBJ1-1, with 9 bases fitting TRBD1. Germline-derived CDR1 and CDR2 are SGHRS and YFSETQ. Germline trimming cut 0 bases from V and 5 bases from J; bases unmatched to any gene: 5. The CDR3 contains 15 residues. DNA for the CDR3: TGCGCCAGCAGCTTGGGGACAGGGGCGGGGACTGAAGCTTTCTTT. This encodes CASSLGTGAGTEAFF.

At least ten counts were recorded for this clonotype. The J gene is TRBJ2-7, the V gene TRBV20-1; D remains ambiguous. CDR3 length equals 12 residues. Germline-derived CDR1 and CDR2 are DFQATT and SNEGSKA (reference sequence). V dropped 3 bases and J dropped 3 bases, with 9 bases sitting between them. In DNA, the CDR3 is TGCAGTGCTAGTCACGGTCACTACGAGCAGTACTTC. Protein sequence: CSASHGHYEQYF.

This clonotype was detected many times. The rearrangement links TRBV25-1 to TRBJ1-1; no clear D gene. The CDR3 covers 15 residues. Germline V gene lookup returns CDR1 MGHDK and CDR2 SYGVNS. V was clipped by 0 bases and J by 3 bases, with 11 bases between them. For the CDR3, the DNA is TGTGCCAGCAGTGAATACGGAGGGAGGGACACTGAAGCTTTCTTT. It encodes CASSEYGGRDTEAFF.

This clonotype was counted many times. This chain joins TRBV4-1 and TRBJ1-2, with TRBD1 as a possible D gene (6 bases). Germline assignment: CDR1 MGHRA and CDR2 YSYEKL. The CDR3 is made up of 17 amino acids. V lost 4 bases and J 3 bases, leaving 21 bases between the germline ends. The CDR3 region has the DNA TGCGCCAGCAGCCTCCGAACCTGGGACATCGGGGACTATGGCTACACCTTC. Translated, it gives CASSLRTWDIGDYGYTF.

At least ten counts were recorded for this clonotype. V is TRBV7-6 and J is TRBJ2-4; D possibly corresponds to TRBD2 (5 bases). The V end lost 5 bases, the J end lost 6 bases, and 23 bases lay between the germline ends. Looked up from germline, CDR1 is SGHVS and CDR2 is FNYEAQ. The CDR3 has 17 residues. CDR3 coding DNA: TGTGCCAGCAGCCCGGAGGTGTTAGTATCGGGTTCAAACATTCAGTACTTC. Protein: CASSPEVLVSGSNIQYF.

There are many counts of this clonotype. This rearrangement joins TRBV6-5 to TRBJ2-7; D might be TRBD2 (6 bases). Per the germline V gene, CDR1 is MNHEY and CDR2 is SVGAGI. Deletions cut 3 bases from V and 4 bases from J, with 16 bases between. The CDR3 spans 15 residues. CDR3 DNA: TGTGCCAGCAGTTATGTAGGGGCGCGGGGATACGAGCAGTACTTC. Protein sequence: CASSYVGARGYEQYF.

This chain connects TRBV5-5 to TRBJ1-2; 7 bases map to TRBD1. The junction had 2 bases not matched to a gene; V was cut back by 2 bases and J by 7 bases. CDR3 length: 12 residues. Looked up from germline, CDR1 is SGHKS and CDR2 is YYEKEE (reference sequence). Written as DNA, the CDR3 is TGTGCCAGCAGCTTTAACAGGGGTGGCTACACCTTC. It codes for CASSFNRGGYTF.

This clonotype was seen many times. This rearrangement joins TRBV5-1 to TRBJ2-5, with 9 bases aligning to TRBD1. The germline CDR1 and CDR2 sequences are SGHRS and YFSETQ. The CDR3 totals 16 residues. The V segment lost 4 bases and the J segment 2 bases; nucleotides outside the gene matches: 9. CDR3 bases: TGCGCCAGCAGCCTCATAGTGACAGGGGGACAAGAGACCCAGTACTTC. Protein sequence: CASSLIVTGGQETQYF.

This clonotype appeared many times. The chain joins TRBV28 to TRBJ1-1; a weak D match, TRBD1 (5 bases). This CDR3 is built from 16 residues. V shed 4 bases and J shed 0 bases, with 15 bases lying between them. Germline assignment: CDR1 MDHEN and CDR2 SYDVKM. CDR3: CASSSGPRIVNTEAFF. The CDR3 bases are TGTGCCAGCAGTTCGGGGCCGAGAATAGTGAACACTGAAGCTTTCTTT.

Turning to this clonotype: A clone one base away is much larger, so this may be a read error. The V call is TRBV7-6, the J call TRBJ2-6; tentatively, D is TRBD2 (6 bases). Germline V gene data show CDR1 as SGHVS and CDR2 as FNYEAQ. This CDR3 is 15 amino acids long. CDR3 sequence reads: CVSSFGTAGANVLTF. The CDR3 nucleotides read TGTGTCAGCAGCTTTGGGACTGCTGGGGCCAACGTCCTGACTTTC.

There are many counts of this clonotype. V and J are TRBV6-5 and TRBJ1-2; unclear D gene. Germline CDR1 MNHEY, CDR2 SVGAGI. CDR3 length: 12 amino acids. V lost 7 bases to trimming and J lost 8 bases, with 14 bases between them. Here the CDR3 DNA reads TGTGCCAGCATCGAGGGAGGGTCCGGCTACACCTTC. Residues: CASIEGGSGYTF.

This clonotype was recorded many times. The chain joins TRBV6-5 to TRBJ1-2; no firm D call. V dropped 4 bases and J dropped 4 bases, with 13 bases sitting between them. Germline CDR1 reads MNHEY; CDR2 reads SVGAGI. The CDR3 has 14 residues. The CDR3 here is CASSFRAALYGYTF. In nucleotides, the CDR3 is TGTGCCAGCAGTTTCCGGGCAGCCCTCTATGGCTACACCTTC.